This T cell receptor (beta chain) emerged from a study of cytomegalovirus exposure and HLA in healthy donors. Study details: Early release data held 75 million to 100 million unique TCRs from HLA-typed donors. Study outcomes and limitations: Segments of the TCR beta V type were, in most cases, productive about 87% or about 30% of the time in an earlier analysis. Exclusion as indistinguishable affected some V segments, including TRBV6-2 and TRBV6-3. The likely explanation for a cluster of highly shared sequence variants was sequencing artifact.

With 60 Vbeta and 13 Jbeta primers, the PCR was carried out. Only in-frame clones appear in the TCRdb table, and some are missing; sequencing was by immunoSEQ multiplex PCR. The table records 200,000 or so clones, 60% to 85% of them present only once. The V gene's germline CDR1 is SQVTM and CDR2 ANQGSEA. Trimming took 1 base from V and 5 from J, leaving 11 bases between them. This CDR3 comprises 13 residues. As for this clone: The antigen is undetermined.

The chain uses TRBV29-1 and TRBJ2-5; D is perhaps TRBD1 (6 bases). Sequences were obtained from PBMCs. The receptor was isolated from a man in his forties in good health and CMV-seronegative. CDR3 bases: TGCAGCGTTGAAGTGGGGGCTGGGGAGACCCAGTACTTC. This encodes CSVEVGAGETQYF.